A selection of T cell receptor beta chains follows, all from one sample in a study of cytomegalovirus exposure and HLA in healthy donors. The table came from immunoSEQ multiplex PCR; TCRdb's copy has only in-frame clones and leaves some out. Found here are 120,000 to 150,000 clones, around 73% of them singletons; the top ten hold roughly 14%. Sequencing was done on a sample of PBMCs. The receptors were gathered from a human donor in good health. CDR3s include the opening cysteine and the closing phenylalanine or tryptophan. A D gene is named only where the DNA matches it firmly. The size entry is marked missing in some rows and otherwise reads once, few, many or a size class.

d_call clone_size j_call v_call cdr3_aa cdr3_nt
TRBD2 . TRBJ2-1 TRBV19 CASSMGLAGVEQFF TGTGCCAGTAGTATGGGTCTAGCGGGAGTTGAGCAGTTCTTC
TRBD1 . TRBJ1-1 TRBV6-5 CASSPYGSGGEAFF TGTGCCAGCAGCCCGTATGGCTCAGGGGGTGAAGCTTTCTTT
TRBD2 . TRBJ2-1 TRBV7-2 CASSLWGRALDEQFF TGTGCCAGCAGCTTATGGGGGAGGGCCTTAGATGAGCAGTTCTTC
TRBD2 . TRBJ2-2 TRBV10-3 CAIRGLAGGGNTGELFF TGTGCCATCAGGGGACTAGCGGGGGGCGGAAACACCGGGGAGCTGTTTTTT
. . TRBJ1-5 TRBV28 CASSFTGGGNPPQHF TGTGCCAGCAGTTTCACCGGGGGGGGAAATCCGCCCCAGCATTTT
TRBD2 . TRBJ2-1 TRBV6-5 CASSSGTSGPNEQFF TGTGCCAGCAGCTCCGGGACTAGTGGGCCCAATGAGCAGTTCTTC
TRBD1 . TRBJ2-2 TRBV7-3 CASRPGQGDTGELFF TGTGCCAGCAGACCGGGACAGGGAGACACCGGGGAGCTGTTTTTT
. . TRBJ2-7 TRBV20-1 CSARQDYEQYF TGCAGTGCTAGGCAGGACTACGAGCAGTACTTC
. . TRBJ2-5 TRBV9 CASEGEMGETQYF TGTGCCAGCGAGGGGGAGATGGGAGAGACCCAGTACTTC
. . TRBJ2-7 TRBV30 CAWSTGTYEQYF TGTGCCTGGAGCACCGGTACCTACGAGCAGTACTTC
TRBD1 . TRBJ1-2 TRBV6-5 CASRKQGAGGYTF TGTGCCAGCAGGAAACAGGGGGCGGGCGGCTACACCTTC
. . TRBJ1-5 TRBV28 CASSPHRGLNNQPQHF TGTGCCAGCAGTCCCCATAGAGGGTTAAACAATCAGCCCCAGCATTTT
TRBD1 . TRBJ1-1 TRBV9 CASQQGVNTEAFF TGTGCCAGCCAACAGGGGGTCAACACTGAAGCTTTCTTT
TRBD1 . TRBJ2-1 TRBV11-3 CASRQGRDEQFF TGTGCCAGCCGACAGGGCCGGGATGAGCAGTTCTTC
. . TRBJ1-1 TRBV9 CASSASTGPDAEAFF TGTGCCAGCAGCGCTTCCACAGGACCCGATGCTGAAGCTTTCTTT
. once TRBJ2-7 TRBV30 CAWSVLEGYEQYF TGTGCCTGGAGTGTACTGGAGGGATACGAGCAGTACTTC
. . TRBJ1-1 TRBV4-2 CASSQDGREEAFF TGTGCCAGCAGCCAAGATGGGCGGGAAGAAGCTTTCTTT
TRBD2 . TRBJ2-5 TRBV29-1 CSVEVLLAGRETQYF TGCAGCGTTGAAGTTTTACTAGCGGGGAGAGAGACCCAGTACTTC
. . TRBJ1-3 TRBV4-1 CASSQDWAGSGNTIYF TGCGCCAGCAGCCAAGATTGGGCGGGCTCTGGAAACACCATATATTTT
TRBD1 few TRBJ1-5 TRBV18 CASSQTGDGNQPQHF TGTGCCAGCTCGCAGACAGGGGATGGCAATCAGCCCCAGCATTTT
TRBD2 few TRBJ2-5 TRBV27 CASRGGTRGLAGGETQYF TGTGCCAGCAGGGGGGGGACAAGGGGACTAGCGGGAGGAGAGACCCAGTACTTC
TRBD1 . TRBJ1-1 TRBV2 CASRGQVGAFF TGTGCCAGCAGGGGACAGGTGGGAGCTTTCTTT
TRBD2 . TRBJ2-1 TRBV19 CASSWRLAGVNEQFF TGTGCCAGTAGTTGGAGACTAGCGGGGGTTAATGAGCAGTTCTTC
TRBD2 . TRBJ2-1 TRBV5-6 CASSGSGGSLNEQFF TGTGCCAGCAGCGGAAGCGGGGGGAGTCTTAATGAGCAGTTCTTC
. . TRBJ2-3 TRBV6-1 CASRARDSHTDTQYF TGTGCCAGCAGGGCCCGGGACTCACACACAGATACGCAGTATTTT
. few TRBJ1-4 TRBV14 CASSQEGAPPNEKLFF TGTGCCAGCAGCCAAGAAGGGGCACCCCCCAATGAAAAACTGTTTTTT
TRBD1 . TRBJ2-5 TRBV9 CASSLWDRAQETQYF TGTGCCAGCAGCTTATGGGACAGGGCCCAGGAGACCCAGTACTTC
TRBD1 . TRBJ1-2 TRBV29-1 CSVSTPGQANYGYTF TGCAGCGTTTCTACACCGGGACAGGCTAACTATGGCTACACCTTC
TRBD1 . TRBJ1-6 TRBV4-1 CASSLESRQGNSPLHF TGCGCCAGCAGCCTCGAATCCCGACAGGGGAATTCACCCCTCCACTTT
TRBD2 . TRBJ2-3 TRBV19 CASRAGGGTDTQYF TGTGCCAGCAGAGCGGGAGGTGGCACAGATACGCAGTATTTT
. . TRBJ2-7 TRBV5-1 CASNLGQIQYF TGCGCCAGCAACCTCGGACAGATTCAGTACTTC
. . TRBJ1-3 TRBV11-1 CASSLGPGGRSGNTIYF TGTGCCAGCAGCTTAGGGCCCGGCGGGAGATCTGGAAACACCATATATTTT
. once TRBJ1-1 TRBV28 CASRATGNTEAFF TGTGCCAGCAGGGCTACAGGGAACACTGAAGCTTTCTTT
. few TRBJ2-1 TRBV27 CASSLGGGAIYNEQFF TGTGCCAGCAGTCTGGGAGGCGGGGCGATCTACAATGAGCAGTTCTTC
TRBD2 . TRBJ2-1 TRBV25-1 CASQSTRLAGVNNEQFF TGTGCCAGCCAAAGCACTCGACTAGCGGGAGTTAACAATGAGCAGTTCTTC
. . TRBJ2-1 TRBV11-1 CASSFPGREQFF TGTGCCAGCAGCTTCCCAGGGCGGGAGCAGTTCTTC
. . TRBJ2-7 TRBV2 CASTLGQTYEQYF TGTGCCAGCACCTTAGGACAGACCTACGAGCAGTACTTC
. . TRBJ1-2 TRBV5-1 CASSPYGEGNYGYTF TGCGCCAGCAGCCCCTACGGGGAAGGGAACTATGGCTACACCTTC
TRBD1 once TRBJ2-7 TRBV5-5 CASSPDRAYEQYF TGTGCCAGCAGCCCGGACAGGGCCTACGAGCAGTACTTC
. . TRBJ1-1 TRBV11-2 CASSLFGRPDTEAFF TGTGCCAGCAGCTTATTCGGCAGGCCGGACACTGAAGCTTTCTTT
. . TRBJ2-7 TRBV25-1 CASSEYFVPSEQYF TGTGCCAGCAGTGAATATTTTGTTCCTAGCGAGCAGTACTTC
. . TRBJ2-1 TRBV25-1 CASSGTDRKYNEQFF TGTGCCAGCAGTGGTACTGATCGAAAATACAATGAGCAGTTCTTC
TRBD1 . TRBJ1-1 TRBV11-2 CASSWTGAEAFF TGTGCCAGCAGCTGGACAGGTGCTGAAGCTTTCTTT
TRBD2 few TRBJ2-7 TRBV5-1 CASSWGLAGAYEQYF TGCGCCAGCAGCTGGGGACTAGCGGGGGCCTACGAGCAGTACTTC
TRBD1 . TRBJ1-3 TRBV29-1 CSVTGPGTGTGNTIYF TGCAGCGTTACGGGTCCCGGGACAGGGACTGGAAACACCATATATTTT
TRBD1 few TRBJ1-5 TRBV5-1 CASSPSGGSQPQHF TGCGCCAGCAGCCCGTCAGGGGGGTCGCAGCCCCAGCATTTT
. few TRBJ2-1 TRBV2 CASSEGGGNNEQFF TGTGCCAGCAGTGAAGGCGGCGGCAACAATGAGCAGTTCTTC
TRBD1 . TRBJ2-1 TRBV10-3 CAIRPNTGGHEQFF TGTGCCATCAGGCCAAATACAGGGGGGCATGAGCAGTTCTTC
. . TRBJ2-2 TRBV28 CASRSRLGRSGELFF TGTGCCAGCAGGTCTCGACTAGGTCGCTCCGGGGAGCTGTTTTTT
. once TRBJ2-7 TRBV7-9 CASSQGLMGGNEQYF TGTGCCAGCAGCCAGGGGCTTATGGGTGGAAACGAGCAGTACTTC
TRBD1 few TRBJ2-3 TRBV28 CASYGTASTDTQYF TGTGCCAGCTACGGGACAGCTAGCACAGATACGCAGTATTTT
TRBD1 few TRBJ2-7 TRBV6-5 CASSGQGRREQYF TGTGCCAGCAGTGGACAGGGACGTCGCGAGCAGTACTTC
. . TRBJ1-1 TRBV2 CASSFRTEYTEAFF TGTGCCAGCAGTTTTCGGACAGAATACACTGAAGCTTTCTTT
TRBD2 . TRBJ2-3 TRBV5-1 CASSLYSGGLTSTDTQYF TGCGCCAGCAGCTTATATAGCGGGGGCCTAACTAGCACAGATACGCAGTATTTT
TRBD2 . TRBJ2-5 TRBV4-1 CASSQDSASGRGVARQETQYF TGCGCCAGCAGCCAAGATAGTGCGAGTGGTCGGGGGGTAGCCAGGCAAGAGACCCAGTACTTC